The clone carrying this T cell receptor (beta chain) was seen more than once but under ten times. Its antigen is undetermined. This entry is derived from a study of early T cells in non-severe SARS-CoV-2 infection. About the study: The study sequenced bulk RNA from unsorted whole blood, with chains unpaired. General observations from the study: Clonotype matching in VDJdb favored anti-spike CD8 responses and did not capture private and CD4 specificities.

Each CDR3 protein gets one entry after TCRdb re-called the 5' RACE reads with MiXCR. In the table there are about 40,000 distinct CDR3 sequences, roughly 7.9% of which are singletons. CDR1 SQVTM and CDR2 ANQGSEA come from the germline V gene. CDR3 length: 13 amino acids. V was trimmed by 4 bases and J by 3 bases, leaving 13 bases between them. V and J are TRBV29-1 and TRBJ2-7, with D uncertain. The sample was whole blood, taken at baseline. This clonotype was obtained from an adult who was a healthcare worker with PCR-confirmed SARS-CoV-2 infection or an uninfected control (not recorded which). CDR3 DNA sequence: TGCAGCGTTGTATCTTTATCGAGCTACGAGCAGTACTTC. It yields the protein CSVVSLSSYEQYF.